This TCR beta chain was sequenced during a study of T-cell reconstitution after alpha-beta-depleted transplantation in children listed by TCRdb under 2016. About the investigation overall: T-cell immune reconstitution after TCRalphabeta/CD19-depleted allogeneic hematopoietic cell transplantation in children was quantitatively tracked in the study by means of TCR repertoire profiling. Summary of the overall study and its limitations: The frequencies of hyperexpanded clones fell over the following months, and after one year, T-cell counts and TCRbeta diversity were mostly attributed to newly produced T cells. In some patients, the high TCRbeta diversity seen at day 60 was put down to recipient T cells and intrathymic progenitors that had survived conditioning. About two months after transplant, the apparently early recovery of alphabetaT-cell counts reportedly depended on just several hundred clones that had expanded rapidly and came from non-depleted graft cells.

The meaning of the sample's treatment or condition label: allogeneic hematopoietic cell transplantation with graft depleted of TCRalphabeta T cells and CD19 B cells. Transplant recipients were children who received TCRalphabeta/CD19-depleted allogeneic hematopoietic cell grafts. This clonotype came up a few times. Its antigen is not yet known. No base qualities exist here, and no much larger clone lies one base off it. Libraries were made using PCR. Sequenced on an Illumina HiSeq 2500. TCR library preparation used molecular barcoding, with unique molecular identifiers applied to normalize quantification of the TCRbeta repertoire. TCRdb's own reprocessing of the public reads used fastp at Q25 and MiXCR and kept productive beta chains. Records with the same CDR3 protein are collapsed into one entry carrying the most frequent genes and DNA. Recorded for this sample are approximately 980,000 distinct CDR3 sequences; about 29% of them occurred a single time. Clones ranked in the top ten supply about 28% of the sample.

Sequencing used PBMCs, mostly from graft donor cells, obtained 360 days after TCRalphabeta/CD19-depleted stem cell transplant. This clonotype was sampled from a boy under two years old who had a stem cell transplant for SCID, so the T cells may come from the graft donor.

The DNA sequence reads TGCAGTGCCCCAAGGGCCCTGAATGAAAAACTGTTTTTT. Its protein is CSAPRALNEKLFF. The chain couples TRBV20-1 to TRBJ1-4; a confident D gene designation cannot be given. V is clipped by 6 bases and J by 5 bases, and the sequence between their germline boundaries is 13 bases long. The CDR3 runs 13 amino acids, cysteine and phenylalanine included. Of all the DNA, just the CDR3 is kept, 39 bases in frame from base 1. From a lookup of the germline V gene (reference sequence), CDR1 and CDR2 are DFQATT and SNEGSKA.